Listed below are T cell receptor beta chains from one sample, sequenced in a study of blood T cell repertoires in COVID-19. Some clones are missing from TCRdb's copy, which holds only in-frame ones; the method was immunoSEQ multiplex PCR. The sample gives about 240,000 clones, about 80% of which show up once; 3.3% is in the top ten. The sequenced material came from peripheral blood. The receptors shown here come from a woman older than 75 with acute or convalescent COVID-19. Both conserved end residues are part of each CDR3. A row's size may be missing; if present it is once, few, many or a size class.

clone_size cdr3_length j_call v_call cdr3_aa
NA 16 TRBJ1-2 TRBV9 CASSVASEGFGYGYTF
few 19 TRBJ2-2 TRBV6-6 CASSQQGRTRRVNTGELFF
NA 16 TRBJ2-1 TRBV7-2 CASSFQLAGVGNEQFF
NA 16 TRBJ1-4 TRBV9 CASSKSQGGSNEKLFF
once 16 TRBJ1-4 TRBV5-6 CASSLRGVATNEKLFF
many 15 TRBJ2-5 TRBV4-2 CASSLEDRGQETQYF
few 14 TRBJ1-4 TRBV7-2 CASSLDRGNEKLFF
NA 17 TRBJ2-1 TRBV11-3 CASSLEAEAGGGNEQFF
NA 17 TRBJ1-1 TRBV4-3 CASSQDARTGLNTEAFF
many 16 TRBJ2-5 TRBV19 CASSIGIGGTKKTQYF
NA 14 TRBJ1-5 TRBV3-1/TRBV3-2 CASSLGTGNQPQHF
NA 11 TRBJ2-3 TRBV12-3/TRBV12-4 CASRLADTQYF
NA 18 TRBJ1-6 TRBV11-2 CASSTVGRAGPYNSPLHF
once 13 TRBJ1-2 TRBV5-8 CASSTGQGLSYTF
NA 15 TRBJ1-5 TRBV6-2/TRBV6-3 CASSYSTSGGQPQHF
NA 13 TRBJ2-7 TRBV30 CAWSAYPRGEQYF
NA 14 TRBJ2-5 TRBV5-1 CASSLGSGQETQYF
NA 16 TRBJ2-5 TRBV7-9 CASSPPTSARVETQYF
NA 14 TRBJ1-1 TRBV7-9 CASSTQGGRSEAFF
NA 14 TRBJ2-2 TRBV6-5 CASTPRGQTGELFF
NA 16 TRBJ2-2 TRBV3-1/TRBV3-2 CASSPRTARSTGELFF
NA 17 TRBJ1-1 TRBV5-1 CASSLGSGGAGNTEAFF
once 15 TRBJ2-1 TRBV3-1/TRBV3-2 CASSHSGRGHNEQFF
NA 16 TRBJ2-5 TRBV5-1 CASSLGSGGAGETQYF
NA 16 TRBJ1-3 TRBV9 CASSAQDRGSGNTIYF
NA 16 TRBJ2-1 TRBV5-1 CASNIGLAGSYNEQFF
NA 14 TRBJ2-7 TRBV5-1 CASSSYGDYSEQYF